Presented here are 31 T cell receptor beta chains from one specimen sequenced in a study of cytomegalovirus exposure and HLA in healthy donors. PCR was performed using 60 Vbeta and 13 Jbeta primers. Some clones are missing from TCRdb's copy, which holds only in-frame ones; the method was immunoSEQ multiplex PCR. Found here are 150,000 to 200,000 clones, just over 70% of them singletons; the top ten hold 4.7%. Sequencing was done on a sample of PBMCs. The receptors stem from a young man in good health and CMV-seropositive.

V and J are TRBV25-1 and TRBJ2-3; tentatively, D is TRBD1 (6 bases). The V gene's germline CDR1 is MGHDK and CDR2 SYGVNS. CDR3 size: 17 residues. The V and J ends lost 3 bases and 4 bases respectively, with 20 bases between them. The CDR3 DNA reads TGTGCCAGCAGTGACCCCCCGTCACAGGGTTACGCAGATACGCAGTATTTT. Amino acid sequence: CASSDPPSQGYADTQYF. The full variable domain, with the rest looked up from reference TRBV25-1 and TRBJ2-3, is EADIYQTPRYLVIGTGKKITLECSQTMGHDKMYWYQQDPGMELHLIHYSYGVNSTEKGDLSSESTVSRIRTEHFPLTLESARPSHTSQYLCASSDPPSQGYADTQYFGPGTRLTVL.

CDR3 protein: CASSLEAGRGTEAFF. In DNA, the CDR3 is TGTGCCAGCAGCTTGGAGGCGGGGCGAGGAACTGAAGCTTTCTTT. The chain links TRBV5-4 to TRBJ1-1, with D perhaps TRBD1 (5 bases). The CDR3 sequence is 15 residues long. CDR1 and CDR2 from the germline V gene are SGHNT and YYREEE (reference sequence). Deletions cut 0 bases from V and 5 bases from J, with 14 bases between.

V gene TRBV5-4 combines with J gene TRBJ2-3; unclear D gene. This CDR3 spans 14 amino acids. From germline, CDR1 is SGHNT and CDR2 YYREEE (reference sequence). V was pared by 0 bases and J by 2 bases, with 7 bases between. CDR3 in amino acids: CASSLGQDTDTQYF. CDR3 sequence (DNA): TGTGCCAGCAGCTTGGGGCAGGACACAGATACGCAGTATTTT.

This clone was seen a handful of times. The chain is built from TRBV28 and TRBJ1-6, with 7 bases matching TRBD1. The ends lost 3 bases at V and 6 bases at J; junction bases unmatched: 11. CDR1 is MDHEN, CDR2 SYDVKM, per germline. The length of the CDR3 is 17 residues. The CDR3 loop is CASSFPQGGLGNSPLHF. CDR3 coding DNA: TGTGCCAGCAGTTTCCCCCAGGGGGGATTGGGTAATTCACCCCTCCACTTT.

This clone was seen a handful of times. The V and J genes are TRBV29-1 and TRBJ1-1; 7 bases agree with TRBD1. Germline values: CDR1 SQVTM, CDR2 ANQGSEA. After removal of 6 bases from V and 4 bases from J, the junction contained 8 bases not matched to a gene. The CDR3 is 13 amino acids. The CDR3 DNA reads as TGCAGCGTCACGAGACAGGGTGGCACTGAAGCTTTCTTT. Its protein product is CSVTRQGGTEAFF.

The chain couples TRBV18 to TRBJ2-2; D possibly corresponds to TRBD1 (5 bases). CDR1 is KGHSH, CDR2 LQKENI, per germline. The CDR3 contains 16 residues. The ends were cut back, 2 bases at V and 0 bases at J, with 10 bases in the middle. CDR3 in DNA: TGTGCCAGCTCACCAGGTAGACAGACGAACACCGGGGAGCTGTTTTTT. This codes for CASSPGRQTNTGELFF.

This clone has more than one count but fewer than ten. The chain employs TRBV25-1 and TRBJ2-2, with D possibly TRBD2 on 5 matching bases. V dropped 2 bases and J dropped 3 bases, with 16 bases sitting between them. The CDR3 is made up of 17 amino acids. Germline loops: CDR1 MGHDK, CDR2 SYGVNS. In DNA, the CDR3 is TGTGCCAGCAGTGAAATGAGTAGCGTAGTATACACCGGGGAGCTGTTTTTT. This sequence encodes CASSEMSSVVYTGELFF.

In DNA, the CDR3 is TGTGCCTGGAGTGTCATAGGGGACTATGGCTACACCTTC. It specifies CAWSVIGDYGYTF. This sequence joins TRBV30 and TRBJ1-2, with TRBD1 as a possible D gene (5 bases). The CDR3 is 13 amino acids. Trimming shortened V by 0 bases and J by 3 bases, and 8 bases separated the two germline ends. Germline loops: CDR1 GTSNPN, CDR2 SVGIG (reference sequence).

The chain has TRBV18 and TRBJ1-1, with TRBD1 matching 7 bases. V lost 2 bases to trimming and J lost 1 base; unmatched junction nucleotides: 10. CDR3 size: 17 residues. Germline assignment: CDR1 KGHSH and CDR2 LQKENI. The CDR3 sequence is CASSPTGAGQTNTEAFF. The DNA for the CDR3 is TGTGCCAGCTCACCAACAGGGGCCGGACAAACGAACACTGAAGCTTTCTTT.

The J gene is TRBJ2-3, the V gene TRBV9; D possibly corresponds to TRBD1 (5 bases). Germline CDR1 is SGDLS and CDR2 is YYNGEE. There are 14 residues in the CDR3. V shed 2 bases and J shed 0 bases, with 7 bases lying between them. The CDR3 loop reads CASSVGASTDTQYF. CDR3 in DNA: TGTGCCAGCAGCGTTGGGGCTAGCACAGATACGCAGTATTTT.

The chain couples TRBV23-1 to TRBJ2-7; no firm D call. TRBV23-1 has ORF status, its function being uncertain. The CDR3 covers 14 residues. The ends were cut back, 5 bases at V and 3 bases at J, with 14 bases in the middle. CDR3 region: CASSAEWRYYEQYV. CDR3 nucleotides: TGCGCCAGCAGTGCTGAGTGGCGGTACTACGAGCAGTACGTC.

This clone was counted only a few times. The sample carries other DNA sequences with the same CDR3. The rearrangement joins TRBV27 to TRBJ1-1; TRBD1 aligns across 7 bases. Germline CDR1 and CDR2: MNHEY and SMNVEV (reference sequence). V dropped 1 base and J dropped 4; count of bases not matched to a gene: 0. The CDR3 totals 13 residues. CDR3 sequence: CASSLYRGTEAFF. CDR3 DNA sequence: TGTGCCAGCAGTTTATACAGGGGCACTGAAGCTTTCTTT.

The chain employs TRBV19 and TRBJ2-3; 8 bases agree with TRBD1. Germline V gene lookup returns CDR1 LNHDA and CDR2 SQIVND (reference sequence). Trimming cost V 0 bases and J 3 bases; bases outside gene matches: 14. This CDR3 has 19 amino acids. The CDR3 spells CASSIDGVRRQGLTDTQYF. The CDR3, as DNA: TGTGCCAGTAGTATAGATGGAGTAAGGAGACAGGGGCTGACAGATACGCAGTATTTT. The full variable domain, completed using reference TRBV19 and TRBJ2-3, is DGGITQSPKYLFRKEGQNVTLSCEQNLNHDAMYWYRQDPGQGLRLIYYSQIVNDFQKGDIAEGYSVSREKKESFPLTVTSAQKNPTAFYLCASSIDGVRRQGLTDTQYFGPGTRLTVL.

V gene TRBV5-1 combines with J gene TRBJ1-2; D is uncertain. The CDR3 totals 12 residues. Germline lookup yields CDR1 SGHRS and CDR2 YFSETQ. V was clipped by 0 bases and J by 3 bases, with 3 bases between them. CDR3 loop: CASSLADYGYTF. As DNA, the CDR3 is TGCGCCAGCAGCTTGGCCGACTATGGCTACACCTTC. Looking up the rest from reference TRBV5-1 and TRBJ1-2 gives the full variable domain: KAGVTQTPRYLIKTRGQQVTLSCSPISGHRSVSWYQQTPGQGLQFLFEYFSETQRNKGNFPGRFSGRQFSNSRSEMNVSTLELGDSALYLCASSLADYGYTFGSGTRLTVV.

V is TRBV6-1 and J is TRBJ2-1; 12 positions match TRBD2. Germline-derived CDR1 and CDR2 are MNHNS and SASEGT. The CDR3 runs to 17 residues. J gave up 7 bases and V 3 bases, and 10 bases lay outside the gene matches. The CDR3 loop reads CASSDPPTSGSGNEQFF. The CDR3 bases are TGTGCCAGCAGTGATCCTCCGACTAGCGGGAGTGGAAATGAGCAGTTCTTC.

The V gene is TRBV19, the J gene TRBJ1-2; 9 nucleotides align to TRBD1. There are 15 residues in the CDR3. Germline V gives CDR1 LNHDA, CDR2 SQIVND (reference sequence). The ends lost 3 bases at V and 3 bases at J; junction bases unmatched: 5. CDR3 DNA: TGTGCCAGTAGTATCAATACAGGGGGCCACTATGGCTACACCTTC. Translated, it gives CASSINTGGHYGYTF.

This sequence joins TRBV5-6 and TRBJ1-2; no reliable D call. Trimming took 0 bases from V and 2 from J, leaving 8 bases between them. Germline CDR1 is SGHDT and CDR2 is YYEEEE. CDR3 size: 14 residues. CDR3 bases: TGTGCCAGCAGCTTGGAAGGCAGGAACTATGGCTACACCTTC. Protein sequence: CASSLEGRNYGYTF.

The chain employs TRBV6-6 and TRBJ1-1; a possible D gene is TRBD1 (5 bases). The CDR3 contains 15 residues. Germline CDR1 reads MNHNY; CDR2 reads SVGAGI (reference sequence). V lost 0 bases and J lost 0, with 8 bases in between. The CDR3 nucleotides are TGTGCCAGCAGTTACTCGTCAGGGATGAACACTGAAGCTTTCTTT. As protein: CASSYSSGMNTEAFF.

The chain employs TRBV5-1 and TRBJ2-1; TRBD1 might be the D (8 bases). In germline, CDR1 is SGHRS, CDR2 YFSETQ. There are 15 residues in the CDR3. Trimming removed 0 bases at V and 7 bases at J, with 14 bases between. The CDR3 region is CASSLATQGGNEQFF. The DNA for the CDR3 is TGCGCCAGCAGCTTGGCTACACAGGGGGGGAATGAGCAGTTCTTC. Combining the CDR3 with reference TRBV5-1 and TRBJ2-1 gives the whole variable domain KAGVTQTPRYLIKTRGQQVTLSCSPISGHRSVSWYQQTPGQGLQFLFEYFSETQRNKGNFPGRFSGRQFSNSRSEMNVSTLELGDSALYLCASSLATQGGNEQFFGPGTRLTVL.

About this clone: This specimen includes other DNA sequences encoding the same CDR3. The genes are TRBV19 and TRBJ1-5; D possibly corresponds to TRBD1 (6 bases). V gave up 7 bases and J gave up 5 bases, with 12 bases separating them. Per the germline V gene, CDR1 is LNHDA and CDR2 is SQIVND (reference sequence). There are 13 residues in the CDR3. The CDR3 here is CASKAGDHQPQHF. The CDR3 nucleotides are TGTGCCAGTAAGGCAGGGGATCATCAGCCCCAGCATTTT. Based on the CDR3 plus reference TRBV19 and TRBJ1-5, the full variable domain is DGGITQSPKYLFRKEGQNVTLSCEQNLNHDAMYWYRQDPGQGLRLIYYSQIVNDFQKGDIAEGYSVSREKKESFPLTVTSAQKNPTAFYLCASKAGDHQPQHFGDGTRLSIL.

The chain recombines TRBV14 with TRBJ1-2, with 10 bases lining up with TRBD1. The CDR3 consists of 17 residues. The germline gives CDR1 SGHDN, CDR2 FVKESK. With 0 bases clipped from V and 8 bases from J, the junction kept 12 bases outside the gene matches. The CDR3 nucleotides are TGTGCCAGCAGCCAAGATCCCGGTGGGACAGGGGTGGAAGGCTACACCTTC. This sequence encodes CASSQDPGGTGVEGYTF.

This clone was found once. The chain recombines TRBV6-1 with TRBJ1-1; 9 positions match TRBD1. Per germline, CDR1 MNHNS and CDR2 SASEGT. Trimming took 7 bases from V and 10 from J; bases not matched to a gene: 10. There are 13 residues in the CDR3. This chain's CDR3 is CASMEDRGIRAFF. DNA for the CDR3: TGTGCCAGCATGGAGGACAGGGGAATCCGAGCTTTCTTT.

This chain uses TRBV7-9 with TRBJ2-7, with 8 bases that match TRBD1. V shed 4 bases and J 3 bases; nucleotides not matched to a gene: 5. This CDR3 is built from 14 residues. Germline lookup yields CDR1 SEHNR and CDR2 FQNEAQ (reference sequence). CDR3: CASSSGTGDYEQYV. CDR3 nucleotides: TGTGCCAGCAGCTCCGGGACAGGAGACTACGAGCAGTACGTC.

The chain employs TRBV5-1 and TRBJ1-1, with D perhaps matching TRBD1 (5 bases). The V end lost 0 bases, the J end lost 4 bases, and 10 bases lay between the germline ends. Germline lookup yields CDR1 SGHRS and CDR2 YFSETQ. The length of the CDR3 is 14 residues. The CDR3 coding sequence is TGCGCCAGCAGCTTGGCAGCGGGGGGCACTGAAGCTTTCTTT. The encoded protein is CASSLAAGGTEAFF.

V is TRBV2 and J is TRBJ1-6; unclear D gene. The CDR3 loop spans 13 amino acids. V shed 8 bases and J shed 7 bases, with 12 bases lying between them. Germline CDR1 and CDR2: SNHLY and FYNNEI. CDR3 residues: CASGLRSNSPLHF. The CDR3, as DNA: TGTGCCAGCGGACTCAGGTCCAATTCACCCCTCCACTTT.

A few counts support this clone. The CDR3 spells CASSLGTGLGEKLFF. The CDR3 DNA is TGTGCCAGCAGCTTAGGGACAGGGCTTGGTGAAAAACTGTTTTTT. The chain is built from TRBV7-8 and TRBJ1-4; TRBD1 agrees at 8 bases. In germline, CDR1 is SGHVS, CDR2 FQNEAQ. The CDR3 length is 15 residues. With 1 base clipped from V and 7 bases from J, the junction kept 5 bases outside the gene matches.

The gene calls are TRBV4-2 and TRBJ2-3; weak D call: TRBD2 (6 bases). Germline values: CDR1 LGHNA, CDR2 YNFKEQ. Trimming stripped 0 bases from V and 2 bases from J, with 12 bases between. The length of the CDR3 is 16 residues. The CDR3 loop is CASSQDAGTSTDTQYF. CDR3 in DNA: TGTGCCAGCAGCCAAGATGCGGGAACCTCCACAGATACGCAGTATTTT.

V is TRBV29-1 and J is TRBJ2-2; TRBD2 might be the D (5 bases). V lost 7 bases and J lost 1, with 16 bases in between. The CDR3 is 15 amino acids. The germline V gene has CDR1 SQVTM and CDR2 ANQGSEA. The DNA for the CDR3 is TGCAGCGACCCCGGCCGGGGAGAGAACACCGGGGAGCTGTTTTTT. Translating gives CSDPGRGENTGELFF.

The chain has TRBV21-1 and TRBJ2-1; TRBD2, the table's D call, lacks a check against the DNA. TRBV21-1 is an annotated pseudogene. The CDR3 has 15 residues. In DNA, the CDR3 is TGTGCCAGCATCTTTAGCCTCCTAGCTGACAATGAGCAGTTCTTC. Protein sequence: CASIFSLLADNEQFF.

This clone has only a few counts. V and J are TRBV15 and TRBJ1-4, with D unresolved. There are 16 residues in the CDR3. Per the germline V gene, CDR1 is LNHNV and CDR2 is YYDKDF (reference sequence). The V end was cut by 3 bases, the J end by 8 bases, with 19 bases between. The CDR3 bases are TGTGCCACCAGCAGGGGGATCTCCGGGGTCCGGGAAAAACTGTTTTTT. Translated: CATSRGISGVREKLFF. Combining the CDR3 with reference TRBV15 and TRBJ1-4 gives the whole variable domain DAMVIQNPRYQVTQFGKPVTLSCSQTLNHNVMYWYQQKSSQAPKLLFHYYDKDFNNEADTPDNFQSRRPNTSFCFLDIRSPGLGDTAMYLCATSRGISGVREKLFFGSGTQLSVL.

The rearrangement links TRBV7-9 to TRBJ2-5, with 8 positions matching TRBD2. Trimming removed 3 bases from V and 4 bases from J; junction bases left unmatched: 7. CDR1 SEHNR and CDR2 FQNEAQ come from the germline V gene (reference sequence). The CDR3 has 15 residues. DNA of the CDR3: TGTGCCAGCAGCTTGGGACTAGTCGGAAGAGAGACCCAGTACTTC. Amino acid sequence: CASSLGLVGRETQYF.